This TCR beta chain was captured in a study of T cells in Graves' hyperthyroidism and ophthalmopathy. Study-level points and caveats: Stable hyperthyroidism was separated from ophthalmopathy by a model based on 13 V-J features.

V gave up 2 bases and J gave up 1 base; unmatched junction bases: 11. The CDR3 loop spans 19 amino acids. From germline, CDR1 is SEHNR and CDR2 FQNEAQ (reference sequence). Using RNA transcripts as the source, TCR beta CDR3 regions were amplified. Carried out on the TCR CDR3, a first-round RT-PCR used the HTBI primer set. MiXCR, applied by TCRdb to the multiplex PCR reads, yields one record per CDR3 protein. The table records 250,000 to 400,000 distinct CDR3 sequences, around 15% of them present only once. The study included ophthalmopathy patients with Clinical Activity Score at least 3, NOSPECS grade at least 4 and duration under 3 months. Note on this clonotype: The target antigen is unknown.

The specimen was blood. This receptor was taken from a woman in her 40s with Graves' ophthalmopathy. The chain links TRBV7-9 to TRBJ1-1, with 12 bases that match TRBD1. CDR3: CASSLPGGTGGGSNTEAFF. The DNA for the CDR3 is TGTGCCAGCAGCTTACCAGGCGGGACAGGGGGCGGTTCGAACACTGAAGCTTTCTTT.